The clone carrying this T cell receptor (beta chain) showed up just a few times. Recruits, aged roughly 18 to 89 years, lived in under 25 US areas. Participant reports of clinical history set cohort assignment. These data come from a study of blood T cell repertoires in COVID-19. Using immunoSEQ multiplex PCR, the repertoire was profiled, and TCRdb retains in-frame clones only, with some absent. The sample yields over 150,000 clones, more than 80% seen once. J lost 11 bases, V lost 0 bases, and 2 bases had no gene match. Germline-derived CDR1 and CDR2 are SGHRS and YFSETQ. The CDR3 contains 11 residues.

The sequenced sample was PBMCs or T cells enriched from blood (not recorded which). The genes are TRBV5-1 and TRBJ2-7; 7 bases agree with TRBD2. The TCR was taken from a man aged 35 to 55 who had recovered from COVID-19. CDR3: CASSLDGGKYF. The CDR3 nucleotides read TGCGCCAGCAGCTTGGACGGGGGGAAGTACTTC.